Only a few counts were recorded for the clone carrying this T cell receptor (beta chain). The target antigen is unknown. These data come from a study of T-cell memory formation after mild COVID-19. Background on the study: The two donors had largely donor-specific TCR clusters.

Using constant-segment primers, 5'RACE produced TCR alpha and TCR beta cDNA libraries carrying sample barcodes and UMIs. Each CDR3 protein gets one entry after TCRdb re-called the 5' RACE reads with MiXCR. The sample carries under 400,000 distinct CDR3 sequences, around 21% recorded once. V was trimmed by 1 base and J by 2 bases, leaving 9 bases between them. Germline-derived CDR1 and CDR2 are SNHLY and FYNNEI. The CDR3 loop spans 14 amino acids. Broader study findings: Contracting clones from day 15 to 85 had balanced CD4/CD8; later expanders favoured CD4+.

Material for sequencing was PBMCs or a T cell subset sorted from them (not recorded which). J is TRBJ2-7 and V is TRBV2; no reliable D call. The TCR sequence derives from an adult woman who had mild COVID-19 (a few samples of this study predate the infection). Cell type and time point are not known. Here the CDR3 reads CASSEVDFAYEQYF. The CDR3 DNA reads TGTGCCAGCAGTGAAGTAGACTTCGCCTACGAGCAGTACTTC.